Detailed here is one T cell receptor (beta chain). The antigen is not known. RNA extraction and reverse transcription yielded cDNA as sequencing template. Assay: immunoSEQ multiplex PCR; the TCRdb copy retains only in-frame clones and omits some. The table includes approximately 140,000 clones, roughly 80% detected once. These data come from a study of CD8+ T cells in alopecia areata. General study results and limits: Baseline CD8+ expansion's link to response remains uncertain, as there was one nonresponder.

Treatment in this sample: oral pan-JAK inhibitor, 5-10 mg twice daily. The researchers isolated CD4+ and CD8+ T cells from PBMCs by sorting. This TCR came from a human donor with alopecia areata. This sample comprised CD8+ T cells sorted from blood, obtained at week 4, from a patient treated with tofacitinib.

CDR3 amino acids: CASSLQGAAEKLFF. For the CDR3, the DNA is TGTGCCAGCAGCTTACAGGGGGCCGCTGAAAAACTGTTTTTT. The rearrangement uses TRBV11-2 and TRBJ1-4; the match to TRBD1 covers 8 bases. V shed 2 bases, J shed 7 bases, and the junction held 3 bases outside the gene matches. Per germline, CDR1 SGHAT and CDR2 FQNNGV. The CDR3 is 14 amino acids.